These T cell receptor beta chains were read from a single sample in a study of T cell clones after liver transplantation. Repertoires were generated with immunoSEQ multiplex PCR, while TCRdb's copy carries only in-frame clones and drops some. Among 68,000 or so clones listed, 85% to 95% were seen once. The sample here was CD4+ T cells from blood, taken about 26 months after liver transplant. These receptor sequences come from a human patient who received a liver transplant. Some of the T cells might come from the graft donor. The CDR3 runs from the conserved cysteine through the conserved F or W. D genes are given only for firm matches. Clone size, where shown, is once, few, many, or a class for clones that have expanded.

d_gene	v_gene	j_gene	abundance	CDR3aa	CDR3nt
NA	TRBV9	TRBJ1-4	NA	CASSVSPWLGDEKLFF	TGTGCCAGCAGCGTTTCCCCCTGGTTGGGAGATGAAAAACTGTTTTTT
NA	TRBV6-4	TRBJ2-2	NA	CASSGQNTGELFF	TGTGCCAGCTCGGGACAGAACACCGGGGAGCTGTTTTTT
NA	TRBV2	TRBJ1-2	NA	CASKDWTSMRYTF	TGTGCCAGCAAAGACTGGACCTCTATGCGCTACACCTTC
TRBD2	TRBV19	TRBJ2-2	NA	CASSMWGSGSETGELFF	TGTGCCAGTAGTATGTGGGGCAGCGGGAGTGAGACCGGGGAGCTGTTTTTT
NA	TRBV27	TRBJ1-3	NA	CASSLHSGNTIYF	TGTGCCAGCAGTCTCCACTCTGGAAACACCATATATTTT
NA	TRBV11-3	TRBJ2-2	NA	CASSLPGSPTGELFF	TGTGCCAGCAGCTTACCCGGGAGTCCCACCGGGGAGCTGTTTTTT
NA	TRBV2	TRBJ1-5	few	CASSEDRGNQPQHF	TGTGCCAGCAGTGAAGATCGGGGAAATCAGCCCCAGCATTTT
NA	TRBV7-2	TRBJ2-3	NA	CASSREDTQYF	TGTGCCAGCTCTAGGGAAGATACGCAGTATTTT
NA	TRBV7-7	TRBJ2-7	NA	CASSLDPVGEQYF	TGTGCCAGCAGCTTAGACCCGGTGGGCGAGCAGTACTTC
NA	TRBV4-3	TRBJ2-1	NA	CASSQDHERSNEQFF	TGCGCCAGCAGCCAAGATCATGAGAGGAGCAATGAGCAGTTCTTC
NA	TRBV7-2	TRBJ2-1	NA	CASSLTGRSSYNEQFF	TGTGCCAGCAGCTTAACAGGGCGAAGCTCCTACAATGAGCAGTTCTTC
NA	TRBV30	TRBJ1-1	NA	CAWSVGRMNTEAFF	TGTGCCTGGAGTGTGGGGAGAATGAACACTGAAGCTTTCTTT
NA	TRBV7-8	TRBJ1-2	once	CASSLGQGYNYGYTF	TGTGCCAGCAGCTTGGGGCAGGGGTATAACTATGGCTACACCTTC
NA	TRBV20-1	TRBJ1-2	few	CSARDDMVYTF	TGCAGTGCTAGGGATGACATGGTCTACACCTTC
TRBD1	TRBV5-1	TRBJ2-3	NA	CASSPGQGTDTQYF	TGCGCCAGCAGCCCTGGACAGGGGACAGATACGCAGTATTTT
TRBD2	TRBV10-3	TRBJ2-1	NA	CAIRAIAGGLNNEQFF	TGTGCCATCAGGGCTATAGCGGGAGGACTTAACAATGAGCAGTTCTTC
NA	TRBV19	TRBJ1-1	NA	CASSWLGTEAFF	TGTGCCAGTTCATGGCTTGGTACTGAAGCTTTCTTT
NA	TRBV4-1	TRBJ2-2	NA	CASSQGTAANTGELFF	TGCGCCAGCAGCCAAGGGACTGCCGCGAACACCGGGGAGCTGTTTTTT
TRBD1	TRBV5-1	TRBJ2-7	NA	CASSSSTGPLYEQYF	TGCGCCAGCAGCTCGTCGACAGGGCCTCTCTACGAGCAGTACTTC
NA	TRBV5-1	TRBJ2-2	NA	CASSQLAVLDTGELFF	TGCGCCAGCAGCCAGTTAGCGGTCCTGGACACCGGGGAGCTGTTTTTT
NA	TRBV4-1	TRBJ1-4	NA	CASSQVGGVAEKLFF	TGCGCCAGCAGCCAAGTCGGGGGGGTCGCTGAAAAACTGTTTTTT
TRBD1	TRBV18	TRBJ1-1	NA	CASSTGGANTEAFF	TGTGCCAGCTCAACAGGGGGAGCGAACACTGAAGCTTTCTTT
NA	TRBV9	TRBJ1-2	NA	CASSVGDRLNYGYTF	TGTGCCAGCAGCGTAGGGGACCGTCTTAACTATGGCTACACCTTC
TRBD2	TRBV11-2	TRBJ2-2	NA	CASSRLAGGPTGELFF	TGTGCCAGCAGCCGTCTAGCGGGAGGCCCCACCGGGGAGCTGTTTTTT
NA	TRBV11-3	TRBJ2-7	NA	CASSLAGHEQYF	TGTGCCAGCAGCTTAGCGGGACACGAGCAGTACTTC
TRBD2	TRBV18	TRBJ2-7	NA	CASSPPSGGGYEQYF	TGTGCCAGCTCACCACCGTCGGGAGGGGGCTACGAGCAGTACTTC
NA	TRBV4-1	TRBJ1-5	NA	CASSQRFSDPGTNQPQHF	TGCGCCAGCAGCCAAAGATTTTCGGACCCTGGGACTAATCAGCCCCAGCATTTT
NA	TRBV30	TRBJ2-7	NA	CAWSVHRAYEQYF	TGTGCCTGGAGTGTACACAGGGCCTACGAGCAGTACTTC
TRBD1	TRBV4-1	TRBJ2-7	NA	CASSQGAGGYGDEQYF	TGCGCCAGCAGCCAGGGAGCAGGGGGCTACGGGGACGAGCAGTACTTC
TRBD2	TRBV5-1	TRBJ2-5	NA	CASSRGSTSDIQETQYF	TGCGCCAGCAGCCGGGGGAGTACTAGCGACATACAAGAGACCCAGTACTTC
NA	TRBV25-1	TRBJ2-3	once	CASSDPRDTQYF	TGTGCCAGCAGTGACCCTCGGGATACGCAGTATTTT
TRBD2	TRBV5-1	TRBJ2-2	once	CASSLVGLAGATGELFF	TGCGCCAGCAGCTTGGTAGGGCTAGCGGGAGCCACCGGGGAGCTGTTTTTT
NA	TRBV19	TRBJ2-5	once	CASSRLIGTLEYF	TGTGCCAGTAGTCGGCTAATTGGGACACTGGAGTACTTC
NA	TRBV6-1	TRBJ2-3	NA	CASSAERTLDTQYF	TGTGCCAGCAGTGCGGAGAGGACCCTGGATACGCAGTATTTT
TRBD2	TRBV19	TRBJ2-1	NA	CASSISGRGNEQFF	TGTGCCAGTAGTATCAGCGGGAGAGGCAATGAGCAGTTCTTC
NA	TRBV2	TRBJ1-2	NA	CASSEALLAAKYGYTF	TGTGCCAGCAGTGAAGCGCTACTTGCCGCAAAGTATGGCTACACCTTC
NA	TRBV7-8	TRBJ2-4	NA	CASSPDRLAKNIQYF	TGTGCCAGCAGCCCCGACCGGCTAGCCAAAAACATTCAGTACTTC
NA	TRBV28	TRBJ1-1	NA	CASNGRTEAFF	TGTGCCAGCAACGGACGGACTGAAGCTTTCTTT
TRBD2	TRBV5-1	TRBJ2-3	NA	CASSAASGRSPSTDTQYF	TGCGCCAGCAGCGCCGCTAGCGGGAGGTCCCCTAGCACAGATACGCAGTATTTT